The rows below give T cell receptor beta chains drawn from one sample of a study of shared clonotypes between healthy human individuals. Assay: immunoSEQ multiplex PCR; the TCRdb copy retains only in-frame clones and omits some. The repertoire has approximately 350,000 clones, around 74% of them found once; the top ten carry 10%. Sequences were obtained from memory CD4+ T cells sorted from blood. Source of these receptors: a man aged 30 to 39 in good health. CDR3s include the opening cysteine and the closing phenylalanine or tryptophan. A D gene is named only where the DNA matches it firmly. Rows may omit the clone size; those that give it use once, few, many or a size class.

j_gene	len	v_gene	abundance	d_gene	CDR3nt	CDR3aa
TRBJ2-2	15	TRBV9	.	.	TGTGCCAGCAGCGTAGCGGAGGGTAGGAACGGGGAGCTGTTTTTT	CASSVAEGRNGELFF
TRBJ2-3	13	TRBV11-2	.	.	TGTGCCAGCAGCGTCGTGGACGAAGATACGCAGTATTTT	CASSVVDEDTQYF
TRBJ2-7	16	TRBV11-2	few	TRBD1	TGTGCCAGCAGCGGTGAACAGGGGAGACACCTTCTCGAGCAGTACTTC	CASSGEQGRHLLEQYF
TRBJ1-4	16	TRBV28	.	.	TGTGCCAGCAGTCCACCCCCGGGGCGTACTAATGAAAAACTGTTTTTT	CASSPPPGRTNEKLFF
TRBJ2-7	15	TRBV27	.	.	TGTGCCAGCAGTTCGGATTTTGGGAGCTCCTACGAGCAGTACTTC	CASSSDFGSSYEQYF
TRBJ2-1	15	TRBV5-1	.	TRBD2	TGCGCCAGCAGCAATAGCGGGAGGGAAAACAATGAGCAGTTCTTC	CASSNSGRENNEQFF
TRBJ1-2	16	TRBV4-1	.	.	TGCGCCAGCAGCCAAGATCATGGAGGTCCCGGCTATGGCTACACCTTC	CASSQDHGGPGYGYTF
TRBJ2-1	18	TRBV28	.	TRBD2	TGTGCCAGCAGTTTGAGTGGCGGGAGGACCCTCCGCGACAATGAGCAGTTCTTC	CASSLSGGRTLRDNEQFF
TRBJ2-1	15	TRBV4-2	few	TRBD2	TGTGCCAGCAGCCAAGACAGAGACGGCGGGAGGGCCTCGGTCTTC	CASSQDRDGGRASVF
TRBJ1-1	15	TRBV9	.	.	TGTGCCAGCAGCGTTTACGGGACATCGAACACTGAAGCTTTCTTT	CASSVYGTSNTEAFF
TRBJ2-7	15	TRBV5-1	.	TRBD2	TGCGCCAGCAGCTATTCGGGGACTAGCCGACGAGAGCAGTACTTC	CASSYSGTSRREQYF
TRBJ2-1	16	TRBV25-1	.	TRBD1	TGTGCCAGCAGTTTAGGGACAGGGAGCTCCTACAATGAGCAGTTCTTC	CASSLGTGSSYNEQFF
TRBJ2-5	15	TRBV5-1	.	.	TGCGCCAGCAGCTTGGGCCTCGGGTCTCAAGAGACCCAGTACTTC	CASSLGLGSQETQYF
TRBJ1-1	14	TRBV5-1	many	.	TGCGCCAGCAGCGGAATGACGGCGAACACTGAAGCTTTCTTT	CASSGMTANTEAFF
TRBJ2-1	14	TRBV5-8	few	.	TGTGCCACCCAATACGCAGCTAGGGGCAATGAGCAGTTCTTC	CATQYAARGNEQFF
TRBJ2-7	18	TRBV5-1	.	.	TGCGCCAGCAGCTTGGCCCGCGTCGGGGACAACAAAATCTACGAGCAGTACTTC	CASSLARVGDNKIYEQYF
TRBJ2-7	13	TRBV12-5	.	.	TGTGCTAGTGGTCCCGGCACAACCTACGAGCAGTACTTC	CASGPGTTYEQYF
TRBJ1-5	12	TRBV27	.	.	TGTGCCAGCAGTTTTCTCAATCAGCCCCAGCATTTT	CASSFLNQPQHF
TRBJ2-3	14	TRBV28	.	.	TGTGCCAGCAGTTTCTTCGGGAACACAGATACGCAGTATTTT	CASSFFGNTDTQYF
TRBJ2-1	13	TRBV29-1	.	.	TGCAGCGTTGAGGAGTACTCCTACAATGAGCAGTTCTTC	CSVEEYSYNEQFF
TRBJ2-3	12	TRBV2	.	.	TGTGCCAGCAGTGGAACTACAGATACGCAGTATTTT	CASSGTTDTQYF
TRBJ2-1	14	TRBV6-4	.	.	TGTGCCAGCAGTGACAGTGACAGGCGGGGCGAGCAGTTCTTC	CASSDSDRRGEQFF